This is a list of T cell receptor beta chains from one sample in a study of OX40 agonist ivuxolimab in advanced cancers. Clones were read by immunoSEQ multiplex PCR, and TCRdb kept only the in-frame ones, dropping some. The sample shows 17,000 or so clones, less than 90% of them seen only once. The sample was CD4+ or CD8+ T cells sorted from blood, taken in a trial of the OX40 agonist ivuxolimab. These receptors originate from an adult with an advanced solid tumor such as melanoma, head and neck, liver or kidney cancer. Each CDR3 is given with its conserved first and last residue. The order of the fields is CDR3 length, V gene, D gene, clone size, J gene, CDR3 protein, CDR3 DNA. The D gene is left open where the match is weak. Size is stated for part of the rows, as once, few or many counts, or as a class when the clone is expanded.

cdr3_length: 14
v_call: TRBV5-8
d_call: -
clone_size: -
j_call: TRBJ1-5
cdr3_aa: CASSLDPLGWPQHF
cdr3_nt: TGTGCCAGCAGCTTGGATCCCCTGGGGTGGCCCCAGCATTTT

cdr3_length: 14
v_call: TRBV28
d_call: -
clone_size: -
j_call: TRBJ1-6
cdr3_aa: CASSLDQGNSPLHF
cdr3_nt: TGTGCCAGCAGTTTAGACCAGGGCAATTCACCCCTCCACTTT

cdr3_length: 13
v_call: TRBV27
d_call: -
clone_size: -
j_call: TRBJ2-7
cdr3_aa: CASSLGVTYEQYF
cdr3_nt: TGTGCCAGCAGTTTGGGAGTTACCTACGAGCAGTACTTC

cdr3_length: 15
v_call: TRBV27
d_call: TRBD1
clone_size: -
j_call: TRBJ1-2
cdr3_aa: CASSLVTGGRSGYTF
cdr3_nt: TGTGCCAGCAGTTTAGTGACAGGGGGCAGGAGTGGCTACACCTTC

cdr3_length: 20
v_call: TRBV6-4
d_call: -
clone_size: -
j_call: TRBJ1-1
cdr3_aa: CASSDSKARQRVPMNTEAFF
cdr3_nt: TGTGCCAGCAGTGACTCGAAGGCCCGACAGCGAGTTCCAATGAACACTGAAGCTTTCTTT

cdr3_length: 12
v_call: TRBV5-6
d_call: -
clone_size: -
j_call: TRBJ2-7
cdr3_aa: CASSLGESEQYF
cdr3_nt: TGTGCCAGCAGCTTGGGGGAGTCCGAGCAGTACTTC

cdr3_length: 14
v_call: TRBV7-2
d_call: -
clone_size: -
j_call: TRBJ1-4
cdr3_aa: CASSLSGSGEKLFF
cdr3_nt: TGTGCCAGCAGCTTAAGCGGGAGTGGTGAAAAACTGTTTTTT

cdr3_length: 11
v_call: TRBV6-6
d_call: -
clone_size: once
j_call: TRBJ1-1
cdr3_aa: CASSPGQGAFF
cdr3_nt: TGTGCCAGCAGCCCGGGACAAGGAGCTTTCTTT

cdr3_length: 13
v_call: TRBV5-1
d_call: TRBD1
clone_size: -
j_call: TRBJ2-7
cdr3_aa: CASTVGTAYEQYF
cdr3_nt: TGCGCCAGCACCGTCGGGACAGCCTACGAGCAGTACTTC

cdr3_length: 10
v_call: TRBV6-5
d_call: -
clone_size: once
j_call: TRBJ2-7
cdr3_aa: CASSPCEQYF
cdr3_nt: TGTGCCAGCAGTCCTTGCGAGCAGTACTTC

cdr3_length: 17
v_call: TRBV27
d_call: -
clone_size: -
j_call: TRBJ1-1
cdr3_aa: CASSLYTLGTSDTEAFF
cdr3_nt: TGTGCCAGCAGTTTGTACACCTTGGGCACTTCGGACACTGAAGCTTTCTTT

cdr3_length: 18
v_call: TRBV18
d_call: TRBD1
clone_size: -
j_call: TRBJ2-6
cdr3_aa: CASSRRQGPISGANVLTF
cdr3_nt: TGTGCCAGCTCAAGGAGACAGGGCCCGATCTCTGGGGCCAACGTCCTGACTTTC

cdr3_length: 11
v_call: TRBV27
d_call: -
clone_size: -
j_call: TRBJ2-2
cdr3_aa: CASSFGGELFF
cdr3_nt: TGTGCCAGCAGTTTCGGCGGGGAGCTGTTTTTT

cdr3_length: 13
v_call: TRBV7-2
d_call: -
clone_size: -
j_call: TRBJ2-5
cdr3_aa: CASSLASQETQYF
cdr3_nt: TGTGCCAGCAGCTTGGCTAGCCAAGAGACCCAGTACTTC